These 14 T cell receptor beta chains originate from one sample sequenced in a study of T-cell memory formation after mild COVID-19 (dated by TCRdb to the early 2020s). The library was generated by 5' RACE. Sequenced using an Illumina NovaSeq 6000. The public reads were reanalyzed by TCRdb: fastp trimming at Q25, MiXCR alignment, in-frame beta chains only. Merged by CDR3 protein, the rows form single entries marked with the most common genes and DNA. This sample lists about 170,000 distinct CDR3 sequences; roughly 13% were detected once. Approximately 3.3% of the sample rests with the top ten. The sequencing sample was made of PBMCs or a T cell subset sorted from them (not recorded which). The receptors were gathered from a man younger than 35 who had mild COVID-19 (a few samples of this study predate the infection). The sample titles of this study are shuffled in the database, so cell type and time point are left out; the donor was told from shared clones.

In its sample, this clonotype was seen a few times. V gene TRBV5-1 combines with J gene TRBJ2-5; the D gene is possibly TRBD2 (5 bases). The V and J ends lost 0 bases and 9 bases respectively, with 9 bases between them. Germline V lookup: CDR1 SGHRS, CDR2 YFSETQ. There are 12 residues in the CDR3. The CDR3 reads CASSLDGAAQYF. As DNA, the CDR3 is TGCGCCAGCAGCTTGGACGGAGCGGCCCAGTACTTC.

The V and J genes are TRBV5-1 and TRBJ2-2; no clear D gene. CDR1 and CDR2 (germline): SGHRS, YFSETQ. Between the trimmed V and J ends, which lost 0 bases and 2 bases, there was a span of 8 bases. The CDR3 covers 15 residues. The CDR3 region has the DNA TGCGCCAGCAGCTTGGGTCAGCTTAACACCGGGGAGCTGTTTTTT. This gives the protein CASSLGQLNTGELFF.

CDR3 loop: CASSLRGTGELFF. The CDR3 DNA reads TGTGCCAGCAGCTTAAGGGGCACCGGGGAGCTGTTTTTT. The V call is TRBV7-3, the J call TRBJ2-2; no reliable D call. The CDR3 length is 13 residues. Germline V gene sequence: CDR1 SGHTA, CDR2 FQGTGA. Between the trimmed V and J ends, which lost 1 base and 4 bases, there was a span of 4 bases.

Of note for this clonotype: One junction end does not reproduce the germline sequence, and a read error may be involved. The chain employs TRBV20-1 and TRBJ1-1; the D is unclear. The CDR3 loop spans 13 amino acids. Per the germline V gene, CDR1 is DFQATT and CDR2 is SNEGSKA (reference sequence). CDR3 residues: CSASPRLNTEAYF. In nucleotides, the CDR3 is TGCAGTGCTAGCCCCAGACTCAACACTGAAGCTTACTTT.

This clonotype has a handful of counts. The rearrangement joins TRBV7-9 to TRBJ1-1; the D gene is possibly TRBD1 (5 bases). Germline V gives CDR1 SEHNR, CDR2 FQNEAQ (reference sequence). The CDR3 length is 13 residues. Trimming removed 4 bases at V and 4 bases at J, with 10 bases between. The CDR3 sequence: CASSWGGSTEAFF. The CDR3 DNA reads as TGTGCCAGCAGCTGGGGGGGTAGCACTGAAGCTTTCTTT.

This clonotype turned up a few times. The rearrangement uses TRBV15 and TRBJ1-5; maybe TRBD1 (5 bases). Trimming removed 1 base at V and 0 bases at J, with 13 bases between. CDR1 LNHNV and CDR2 YYDKDF come from the germline V gene (reference sequence). CDR3 length equals 17 residues. This CDR3 is CATSRVVGGYSNQPQHF. The CDR3 coding sequence is TGTGCCACCAGCAGAGTTGTGGGGGGATATAGCAATCAGCCCCAGCATTTT.

V usage is TRBV4-3 and J usage is TRBJ1-1, with D possibly being TRBD1 (6 bases). Deletions cut 1 base from V and 3 bases from J, with 12 bases between. Germline V gene data show CDR1 as LGHNA and CDR2 as YSLEER. The CDR3 has 15 amino acids. Here the CDR3 reads CASSQGTAGDTEAFF. For the CDR3, the DNA is TGCGCCAGCAGCCAAGGGACAGCTGGAGACACTGAAGCTTTCTTT.

This chain joins TRBV4-1 and TRBJ2-3, with 9 bases identical to TRBD1. The V segment lost 4 bases and the J segment 3 bases; nucleotides outside the gene matches: 5. The CDR3 runs 15 residues. Germline V lookup: CDR1 MGHRA, CDR2 YSYEKL. CDR3 in DNA: TGCGCCAGCAGCCGGGGACAGGGCGGGACAGATACGCAGTATTTT. Protein: CASSRGQGGTDTQYF.

This clonotype was detected ten times or more. The rearrangement links TRBV14 to TRBJ2-7, with D perhaps matching TRBD2 (6 bases). The CDR3 has 12 residues. The V end was cut by 1 base, the J end by 11 bases, with 12 bases between. Germline V gives CDR1 SGHDN, CDR2 FVKESK. The CDR3: CASSQGRGWKYF. Here the CDR3 DNA reads TGTGCCAGCAGCCAAGGCCGGGGGTGGAAGTACTTC.

The V gene is TRBV28, the J gene TRBJ1-2, with D maybe TRBD1 (5 bases). V lost 10 bases and J 8 bases, leaving 23 bases between the germline ends. Germline V gives CDR1 MDHEN, CDR2 SYDVKM. This CDR3 is 14 amino acids long. In DNA, the CDR3 is TGTGCCACCTCCCCTGTGGGGGTGGTCTTAGGCTACACCTTC. Translation: CATSPVGVVLGYTF.

This clonotype was observed a few times. V and J are TRBV6-2 or TRBV6-3 and TRBJ1-1; no firm D call. This CDR3 region has 15 residues. Per germline, CDR1 MNHEY and CDR2 SVGEGT. V lost 6 bases and J lost 4, with 18 bases in between. The CDR3 region has the DNA TGTGCCAGCAGCCCGAGGGAGGGTGGAGGCACTGAAGCTTTCTTT. It specifies CASSPREGGGTEAFF.

The V and J genes are TRBV4-3 and TRBJ2-4; 8 bases match TRBD1. The germline gives CDR1 LGHNA, CDR2 YSLEER. The CDR3 consists of 14 residues. V dropped 6 bases and J dropped 7; count of bases not matched to a gene: 8. The CDR3 protein is CASSSDREANIQYF. The CDR3 coding sequence is TGCGCCAGCAGTTCGGACAGGGAAGCTAACATTCAGTACTTC.

The rearrangement joins TRBV4-2 to TRBJ2-3; TRBD2 matches 8 bases. The CDR3 has 16 residues. The V and J ends lost 0 bases and 3 bases, in that order; junction bases with no gene match: 5. Germline V lookup: CDR1 LGHNA, CDR2 YNFKEQ. The CDR3 protein is CASSQDFRGGTDTQYF. The CDR3 nucleotides read TGTGCCAGCAGCCAAGATTTTCGGGGGGGGACAGATACGCAGTATTTT.

This chain uses TRBV5-1 with TRBJ1-1; TRBD1 matches 10 bases. This CDR3 is 16 amino acids long. Germline V gene lookup returns CDR1 SGHRS and CDR2 YFSETQ. Unmatched junction bases numbered 9, after V lost 4 bases and J lost 3 bases. DNA for the CDR3: TGCGCCAGCAGCCCGGGGGCGGGACAGGGGTACACTGAAGCTTTCTTT. Its protein product is CASSPGAGQGYTEAFF. The full variable domain, rest sourced from reference TRBV5-1 and TRBJ1-1, is KAGVTQTPRYLIKTRGQQVTLSCSPISGHRSVSWYQQTPGQGLQFLFEYFSETQRNKGNFPGRFSGRQFSNSRSEMNVSTLELGDSALYLCASSPGAGQGYTEAFFGQGTRLTVV.